This T cell receptor beta chain is from a study of human T cells and chemical hapten exposure (dated by TCRdb to about 2021). The study in broad terms: For sensitization, 2% DPC in acetone was applied to an approximately 2 cm by approximately 2 cm area of upper inner arm skin. Patient blood was sampled pre-sensitization (week 0) and at 2, 6 and about 24 weeks after DPC sensitization. Libraries were combined into a pool for sequencing, and differences in TCR yield between samples came mainly from small differences in library volumes within the pool. The patient cohort, mostly female, included alopecia areata with under or over 50% scalp involvement, alopecia totalis and alopecia universalis. For TCR sequencing, blood came from 25 to 35 alopecia patients at anywhere from one to four time points (pre-sensitization, 2, 6 and 24 weeks). Patch testing was done on the upper back using Finn chambers containing 0.01% DPC, and results were scored after 6 days according to International Contact Dermatitis Research Group standards. Throughout the study period of approximately 23 weeks, patients also received therapeutic DPC doses to the scalp every week. The study tracked peripheral blood TCR repertoire changes in vivo during primary and secondary sensitization to the hapten diphenylcyclopropenone (DPC) in alopecia patients. What the research found in general, with its limitations: Compared with pre-sensitization or healthy control sets, expanded TCRs formed significantly more large CDR3 similarity clusters, which is consistent with antigen-driven responses. Patch test score correlated positively with the number of PT1 expanded TCRs, reaching significance at thresholds 8, 16 and 32 but not at 4. DPC sensitization did not change the number of TCRs with a frequency above 1 in 1000, and there was no evidence of changes in global repertoire structure. All patients had alopecia, a presumed autoimmune disease, so their immune response might differ from that of healthy individuals. After repeated subsampling, the strength of the expansion versus patch-test correlation and the threshold at which it became significant changed.

By its share of the sample, this clonotype is medium-sized (0.01 to 0.1%). Its antigen is unknown. No base quality information exists; no much larger clone differs at one position. The library was prepared using RACE. The sequencer was a NextSeq 500. Library preparation attached unique molecular identifiers to individual cDNA molecules for quantitative, reproducible TCR counting. Each blood RNA sample was used to sequence both TCR alpha and TCR beta chains. In the authors' own workflow: A median of about 87,000 TCRs per sample was observed, with a range of about 23,224 to 690,600. The Decombinator software suite was used to annotate V, J and CDR3 in the TCR reads. For PS versus PT1 abundance plots, all samples were subsampled to the same number of TCRs (28,000). Expanded TCRs were defined as absent before sensitization and observed at least eight times at the 2-week time point. TCRdb trimmed the raw reads at Q25, called clones with MiXCR and kept productive beta chains. CDR3 protein duplicates are merged, each entry listing the most common genes and DNA. In this record, the V and J calls reflect TCRdb's handling and not the investigators' own analysis. Counted in this sample were tens of thousands of distinct CDR3 sequences; 7.5% to 8% of them appeared once. 1% to 1.5% of the sample lies in the top ten.

The sample's time point label, decoded: pre-sensitization, week 0. The treatment or condition label, read with the paper, signifies: therapeutic diphenylcyclopropenone sensitization with weekly scalp DPC. Blood at each patch-test visit was drawn before the patch test was applied. Eligible patients were aged 18 to 70, diagnosed with alopecia, deemed suitable for DPC therapy, and excluded if pregnant. Total RNA was extracted from unfractionated whole blood that had been collected in Tempus Blood RNA tubes. V is pared back by 7 bases and J by 3 bases, with 10 bases lying between the germline termini. Based on the germline V gene, the CDR1 and CDR2 sequences are MNHEY and SVGEGT. The CDR3 has 13 amino acids, counting the end cysteine and phenylalanine. The only DNA kept is the CDR3, 39 bases in frame from the first base.

This receptor was obtained from a woman between 45 and 60 years old with alopecia areata. Some clones in this sample may be carry-over from other donors' samples. The chain uses TRBV6-2 or TRBV6-3 and TRBJ1-5, and possibly TRBD1, on 5 matching bases. Sequenced here: whole blood, sampled in connection with sensitization to the hapten diphenylcyclopropenone (DPC). The CDR3 reads CASTSRANQPQHF. The DNA reads as follows: TGTGCCAGCACTAGCAGGGCCAATCAGCCCCAGCATTTT.